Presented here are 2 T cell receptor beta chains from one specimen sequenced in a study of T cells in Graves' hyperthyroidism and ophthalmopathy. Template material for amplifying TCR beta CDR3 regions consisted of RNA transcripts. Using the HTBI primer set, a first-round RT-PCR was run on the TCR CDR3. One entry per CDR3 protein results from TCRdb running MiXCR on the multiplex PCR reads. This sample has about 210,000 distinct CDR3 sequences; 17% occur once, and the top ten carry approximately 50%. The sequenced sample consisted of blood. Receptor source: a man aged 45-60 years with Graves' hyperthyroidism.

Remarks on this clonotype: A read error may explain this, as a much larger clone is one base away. CDR3 DNA: TGTGCCAGCAGCCTCGTCTGGGAAACCGGGGAGCTGTTTTTT. Its translation: CASSLVWETGELFF. The chain uses TRBV11-3 and TRBJ2-2; D is undetermined. Germline V CDR1 and CDR2: SGHNT, YENEEA. The V end lost 5 bases, the J end lost 5 bases, and 12 bases lay between the germline ends. This CDR3 is 14 amino acids long.

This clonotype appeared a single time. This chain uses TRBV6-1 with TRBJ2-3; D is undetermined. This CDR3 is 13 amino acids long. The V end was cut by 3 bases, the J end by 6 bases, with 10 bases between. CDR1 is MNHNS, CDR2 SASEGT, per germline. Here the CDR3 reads CASSDPERDTQYF. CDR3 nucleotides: TGTGCCAGCAGTGACCCAGAAAGGGATACGCAGTATTTT.